This T cell receptor (beta chain) was found in a study of blood T cells in healthy people across ages. Through a sample-barcoded 5' primer and a J-beta primer mix, a second PCR was run for roughly 7 to 11 cycles. Using its own MiXCR run on the 5' RACE reads, TCRdb lists one record per CDR3 protein. The repertoire holds approximately 1.5 million distinct CDR3 sequences, 35% to 45% seen once, with 4% in the top ten. J lost 2 bases, V lost 4 bases, and 4 bases had no gene match. The CDR3 length is 15 residues. Germline V gives CDR1 MNHEY, CDR2 SVGAGI. The chain uses TRBV6-5 and TRBJ2-1; TRBD2 matches 8 bases. Sequencing used blood. The receptor was isolated from a woman aged 18-30 years in good health. CDR3 in amino acids: CASSWGRGAYNEQFF. The DNA for the CDR3 is TGTGCCAGCAGTTGGGGGCGGGGGGCCTACAATGAGCAGTTCTTC.